This TCR beta chain was documented in a study of monozygotic twins with inflammatory bowel disease. This CDR3 is built from 16 residues. Germline V lookup: CDR1 SGHRS, CDR2 YFSETQ. TCRdb reprocessed the 5' RACE reads; each CDR3 protein has one entry and no DNA is given. Its clone listing holds more than 350,000 distinct CDR3 sequences. Regarding the study as a whole: Compared with healthy co-twins, IBD patients showed reduced TCRbeta repertoire diversity by inverse Simpson. No repertoire similarity difference was seen between concordant and discordant twins; power was possibly limited. The authors found no support for a single strong IBD-associated signal or clonotype.

About this clonotype: Its antigen remains unidentified.

Sequencing was performed on blood. V usage is TRBV5-1 and J usage is TRBJ2-4; TCRdb's D gene call, TRBD2, goes unchecked for lack of DNA. This receptor was identified in a human donor with ulcerative colitis or Crohn's disease, or a healthy co-twin of an affected twin (not recorded which). The CDR3 sequence is CASSPNSGGPKNMQYF.